A selection of T cell receptor beta chains follows, all from one sample in a study of CD8 T cells in ankylosing spondylitis. Each CDR3 protein is one row after TCRdb ran MiXCR on the 5' RACE reads. The sample shows around 540,000 distinct CDR3 sequences, approximately 11% of them seen only once. Sequences were obtained from blood, either unsorted or a sorted T cell fraction (not recorded which). All receptors derive from a male donor with ankylosing spondylitis. CDR3s include the opening cysteine and the closing phenylalanine or tryptophan. Clone size is not always given. Where it is, it says once, few, many or a class for expanded clones.

-,TRBV7-2,CASSLALVEAGELFF
few,TRBV5-6,CASSYRYYGYTF
many,TRBV7-2,CASSLAGVNTEAFF
few,TRBV9,CASSALTSTDTQYF
few,TRBV20-1,CSANSGGYQETQYF
-,TRBV15,CATSRARGAYNEQFF
-,TRBV25-1,CASSPQRIAVQGELFF
few,TRBV14,CASSQTRVQTQYF
many,TRBV7-9,CASSSIEQFF
-,TRBV4-2,CASSQPLGGSTDTQYF
-,TRBV5-1,CASQATGSNEQFF
-,TRBV4-2,CASSQPTGDGDTQYF
few,TRBV20-1,CSALNRGEETQYF
-,TRBV18,CASSPITGISGANVLTF
-,TRBV12-3/TRBV12-4,CASLREDGTDTQYF
few,TRBV24-1,CATSDRETSTRLDEQFF
-,TRBV29-1,CSVRGIGDSGGAKNIQYF
many,TRBV12-3/TRBV12-4,CASSPTSGRAGETQYF
few,TRBV20-1,CSARGALNYNEQFF
many,TRBV2,CASKVSALFYNEQFF
few,TRBV11-2,CASSSTYYQETQYF
many,TRBV9,CASSAGTSGNDEQFF
many,TRBV7-8,CASSPKGVTYNEQFF
few,TRBV15,CATSRDPGINYGYTF
-,TRBV27,CASSSDSDYGYTF
few,TRBV20-1,CSAWTRGPPDTQYF
-,TRBV20-1,CSAAGIANTEAFF
many,TRBV20-1,CSAPRDRGIDTQYF
-,TRBV20-1,CSARDPGMVNEQFF
few,TRBV15,CATSRHSVWDEQFF
-,TRBV5-1,CASSLVVRGGTEAFF
-,TRBV27,CASSLRLLAGGPGELFF
-,TRBV7-9,CASSASGEGTDTQYF
many,TRBV6-1,CASSEGSSYEQYF
few,TRBV5-6,CASSLARLAGDISYNEQFF
many,TRBV15,CATSLFRDQPQHF
-,TRBV27,CASRGQGGKYGYTF
many,TRBV20-1,CSATTQGGIQPQHF
few,TRBV2,CASSEVPGDTGELFF
few,TRBV29-1,CSVRIWGVTYNEQFF
many,TRBV12-3/TRBV12-4,CASSLDRPYEQYF
-,TRBV29-1,CSVTYSGTDLYEQYF
few,TRBV24-1,CATSDVTGSHEQYF
-,TRBV20-1,CSARDTRRGFSGNTIYF
few,TRBV5-1,CASSSGSIQETQYF
few,TRBV11-1,CASSSPGFGQGGTWETQYF
many,TRBV5-5,CASSLYTGVTDTQYF
few,TRBV20-1,CSARQGAGQPQHF
few,TRBV5-1,CASSAGPIGYSNQPQHF
few,TRBV7-2,CASGHYGYTF
many,TRBV5-1,CASSSRGSGNTIYF
many,TRBV12-3/TRBV12-4,CASSSGRGNTGELFF
-,TRBV7-2,CASSLLWDRGRSPLHF
-,TRBV9,CASSVGWNTGELFF